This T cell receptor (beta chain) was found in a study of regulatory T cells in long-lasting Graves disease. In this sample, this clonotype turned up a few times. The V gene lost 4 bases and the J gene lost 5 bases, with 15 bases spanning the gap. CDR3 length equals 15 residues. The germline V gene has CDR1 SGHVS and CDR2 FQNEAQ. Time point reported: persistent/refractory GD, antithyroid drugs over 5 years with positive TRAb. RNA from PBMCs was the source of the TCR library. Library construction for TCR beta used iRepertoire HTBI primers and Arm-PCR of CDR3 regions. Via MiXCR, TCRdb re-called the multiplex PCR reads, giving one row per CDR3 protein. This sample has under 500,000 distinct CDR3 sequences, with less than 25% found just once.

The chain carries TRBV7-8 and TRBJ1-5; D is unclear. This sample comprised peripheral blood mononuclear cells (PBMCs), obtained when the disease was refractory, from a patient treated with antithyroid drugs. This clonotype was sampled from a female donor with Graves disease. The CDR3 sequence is CASSWLERADQPQHF. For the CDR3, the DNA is TGTGCCAGCAGCTGGCTGGAGAGGGCGGATCAGCCCCAGCATTTT.